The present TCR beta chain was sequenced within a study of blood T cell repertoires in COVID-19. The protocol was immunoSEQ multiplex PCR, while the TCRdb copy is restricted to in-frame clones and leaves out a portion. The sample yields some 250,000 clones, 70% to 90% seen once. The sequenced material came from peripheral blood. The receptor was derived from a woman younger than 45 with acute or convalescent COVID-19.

The CDR3 loop is CASSDVLGGPSYEQYF. CDR3 nucleotide sequence: TGTGCCAGCAGCGATGTCCTGGGGGGGCCATCCTACGAGCAGTACTTC. The chain employs TRBV5-6 and TRBJ2-7; tentatively, D is TRBD2 (7 bases). V was clipped by 4 bases and J by 1 base, with 18 bases between them. CDR3 length: 16 amino acids. Germline V gene data show CDR1 as SGHDT and CDR2 as YYEEEE.